Included here is one TCR beta chain sequence, with context. Its antigen is as yet unknown. The CDR3 loop spans 15 amino acids. This sample stems from a study of cytomegalovirus exposure and HLA in healthy donors. General study findings and limits: A list of 164 TCR beta chains associated with cytomegalovirus was given. It was confirmed in vitro that three of the CMV-associated chains were specific for CMV antigens. Subsequent analysis of the approximately 110 validation repertoires found a tendency for first-cohort TCR clusters to co-occur.

The repertoire was sequenced with immunoSEQ multiplex PCR; TCRdb's copy has only in-frame clones and lacks some. The sample holds 200,000 to 250,000 clones; 87% are singletons and the top ten take 2.6%. The origin of this receptor is a man aged 18 to 35 in good health and CMV-seronegative. The sequencing input was PBMCs. This chain links TRBV12-1 with TRBJ2-3; TRBD2 is the table's D call, not checked against the DNA. TRBV12-1 is shown as a pseudogene. The CDR3 DNA reads TGTGCCAGCAGCTCTACTAGCGGGATCACAGATACGCAGTATTTT. This encodes CASSSTSGITDTQYF.